This is a list of T cell receptor beta chains from one sample in a study of CD8 T cells in Susac syndrome. A single record per CDR3 protein comes from TCRdb applying MiXCR to the immunoSEQ multiplex PCR reads. The data show approximately 150,000 distinct CDR3 sequences, under 95% seen once. Material for sequencing was CD4+ T cells from PBMCs. These receptors originate from a human donor in good health. Both conserved end residues are part of each CDR3. D genes are given only for firm matches. Clone size is stated in some rows and not others, as once, few, many or a class when expanded.

TRBJ1-6	TRBV30	NA	NA	CAWAPDSNNSPLHF	TGTGCCTGGGCTCCGGACAGCAATAATTCACCCCTCCACTTT
TRBJ2-7	TRBV20-1	TRBD2	NA	CSAYLSGLSYEQYF	TGCAGTGCTTATCTTAGCGGGCTCTCCTACGAGCAGTACTTC
TRBJ1-5	TRBV24-1	NA	NA	CATGSHQRDQPQHF	TGTGCCACCGGGTCACACCAAAGGGATCAGCCCCAGCATTTT
TRBJ2-7	TRBV20-1	TRBD1	NA	CSANRGQGASGEQYF	TGCAGTGCTAACCGAGGACAGGGGGCTTCCGGCGAGCAGTACTTC
TRBJ1-2	TRBV20-1	NA	NA	CSARGTQEGANYGYTF	TGCAGTGCTAGGGGTACCCAGGAGGGAGCTAACTATGGCTACACCTTC
TRBJ2-7	TRBV18	NA	NA	CASSPRLGPHEQYF	TGTGCCAGCTCACCACGGCTCGGTCCCCACGAGCAGTACTTC
TRBJ1-1	TRBV5-1	NA	NA	CASSLTGENTEAFF	TGCGCCAGCAGCTTGACCGGGGAGAACACTGAAGCTTTCTTT
TRBJ1-5	TRBV2	NA	NA	CASSEWDSNQPQHF	TGTGCCAGCAGTGAATGGGATTCCAATCAGCCCCAGCATTTT
TRBJ1-3	TRBV6-5	NA	NA	CASRKLNTIYF	TGTGCCAGCAGAAAATTAAACACCATATATTTT
TRBJ2-1	TRBV7-3	NA	NA	CASSLALSNEQFF	TGTGCCAGCAGCTTAGCCCTCTCCAATGAGCAGTTCTTC
TRBJ2-2	TRBV24-1	TRBD2	NA	CATKGGSTGELFF	TGTGCCACCAAAGGCGGGAGCACCGGGGAGCTGTTTTTT
TRBJ2-7	TRBV7-2	NA	NA	CASSKNDRNSYEQYF	TGTGCCAGCAGTAAAAACGACAGGAACTCCTACGAGCAGTACTTC
TRBJ1-3	TRBV30	NA	NA	CAWSVNLGRSGNTIYF	TGTGCCTGGAGTGTAAATCTGGGACGCTCTGGAAACACCATATATTTT
TRBJ2-7	TRBV28	NA	NA	CASSFGQPWEQYF	TGTGCCAGCAGTTTCGGACAGCCCTGGGAGCAGTACTTC
TRBJ2-3	TRBV5-1	NA	NA	CASAPGLSGDHRTDTQYF	TGCGCCAGCGCCCCCGGATTGAGCGGAGACCATCGAACAGATACGCAGTATTTT
TRBJ1-2	TRBV30	TRBD1	NA	CAWSAGTGPSEGYTF	TGTGCCTGGAGTGCCGGGACAGGGCCTTCGGAGGGCTACACCTTC
TRBJ2-7	TRBV18	TRBD2	NA	CASSPFKAGGDEQYF	TGTGCCAGCTCACCTTTTAAAGCGGGAGGGGACGAGCAGTACTTC
TRBJ2-7	TRBV4-1	TRBD2	NA	CASSPPGGVGYEQYF	TGCGCCAGCAGCCCCCCGGGGGGAGTTGGGTACGAGCAGTACTTC
TRBJ1-5	TRBV7-2	NA	NA	CASSLESRQPQHF	TGTGCCAGCAGCTTAGAGAGCCGGCAGCCCCAGCATTTT
TRBJ2-7	TRBV19	NA	NA	CASSIGAGSSYEQYF	TGTGCCAGTAGTATAGGGGCAGGGAGCTCCTACGAGCAGTACTTC
TRBJ2-1	TRBV3-1	TRBD2	NA	CASSQASGGYNEQFF	TGTGCCAGCAGCCAAGCGAGCGGGGGTTACAATGAGCAGTTCTTC
TRBJ2-7	TRBV28	NA	NA	CASSRREGTGRYEQYF	TGTGCCAGCAGTCGTAGGGAGGGGACAGGCCGCTACGAGCAGTACTTC
TRBJ1-1	TRBV20-1	NA	NA	CSAINRIGNTEAFF	TGCAGTGCTATAAACAGGATCGGGAACACTGAAGCTTTCTTT
TRBJ2-5	TRBV3-1	NA	NA	CASSQETGGRKETQYF	TGTGCCAGCAGCCAAGAAACGGGCGGACGGAAGGAGACCCAGTACTTC
TRBJ1-1	TRBV7-6	NA	NA	CASSLGLGNTEAFF	TGTGCCAGCAGCTTAGGGCTTGGGAACACTGAAGCTTTCTTT
TRBJ1-2	TRBV30	NA	NA	CAWSVNSPIQGGYTF	TGTGCCTGGAGTGTAAACTCCCCCATTCAGGGTGGCTACACCTTC
TRBJ2-1	TRBV28	NA	NA	CASSPGPASYNEQFF	TGTGCCAGCAGTCCCGGTCCAGCCTCCTACAATGAGCAGTTCTTC
TRBJ2-7	TRBV7-2	NA	NA	CASSSAGQSTYEQYF	TGTGCCAGCAGCTCCGCGGGACAGTCAACCTACGAGCAGTACTTC
TRBJ2-1	TRBV24-1	TRBD1	NA	CATRDRQRNEQFF	TGTGCCACCCGGGACAGGCAGAGAAATGAGCAGTTCTTC
TRBJ2-7	TRBV19	NA	NA	CASSAGQSYEQYF	TGTGCCAGTAGTGCAGGACAGTCCTACGAGCAGTACTTC
TRBJ2-7	TRBV5-1	NA	NA	CASSCYEQYF	TGCGCCAGCAGCTGCTACGAGCAGTACTTC
TRBJ2-2	TRBV7-2	TRBD1	NA	CASSLRQGLNTGELFF	TGTGCCAGCAGCTTACGACAGGGGCTGAACACCGGGGAGCTGTTTTTT
TRBJ2-3	TRBV25-1	NA	NA	CASSELVNTDTQYF	TGTGCCAGCAGTGAATTGGTCAACACAGATACGCAGTATTTT
TRBJ2-3	TRBV19	TRBD1	NA	CASGTGIDTQYF	TGTGCCAGCGGGACAGGGATCGATACGCAGTATTTT
TRBJ1-1	TRBV6-6	TRBD1	NA	CASSQRTGGEGEAFF	TGTGCCAGCAGTCAGCGAACAGGGGGGGAGGGTGAAGCTTTCTTT
TRBJ2-1	TRBV7-3	TRBD1	NA	CASSQGQGKEQFF	TGTGCCAGCAGCCAAGGACAGGGGAAAGAGCAGTTCTTC
TRBJ1-1	TRBV14	NA	few	CASSRQGPWGTEAFF	TGTGCCAGCAGCCGCCAAGGACCCTGGGGCACTGAAGCTTTCTTT